The present entry profiles one T cell receptor (beta chain) with its context. The antigen is unknown. Clones were read by immunoSEQ multiplex PCR, and TCRdb kept only the in-frame ones, dropping some. This table holds approximately 50,000 clones, about 80% found once. These data belong to a study of OX40 agonist ivuxolimab in advanced cancers. Across the whole study: From roughly 20 to 85 years was the age range, with a mean of approximately 63 years, and about 78% were male.

Study results and caveats: More expanded clones were seen, on average, in CD8+ T cells than in CD4+. Certain nonresponders likewise exhibited a low normalized T-cell clonal expansion.

Germline V CDR1 and CDR2: SGHNT, YYREEE (reference sequence). V shed 3 bases and J shed 5 bases, with 11 bases lying between them. The CDR3 runs 13 residues. This TCR derives from an adult with an advanced solid tumor such as melanoma, head and neck, liver or kidney cancer. Sequenced material: CD4+ or CD8+ T cells sorted from blood, taken in a trial of the OX40 agonist ivuxolimab. The rearrangement joins TRBV5-4 to TRBJ2-5, with D possibly being TRBD1 (5 bases). The CDR3 spells CASSSLAGETQYF. The CDR3 bases are TGTGCCAGCAGCTCTTTGGCAGGGGAGACCCAGTACTTC. Based on the CDR3 plus reference TRBV5-4 and TRBJ2-5, the full variable domain is ETGVTQSPTHLIKTRGQQVTLRCSSQSGHNTVSWYQQALGQGPQFIFQYYREEENGRGNFPPRFSGLQFPNYSSELNVNALELDDSALYLCASSSLAGETQYFGPGTRLLVL.